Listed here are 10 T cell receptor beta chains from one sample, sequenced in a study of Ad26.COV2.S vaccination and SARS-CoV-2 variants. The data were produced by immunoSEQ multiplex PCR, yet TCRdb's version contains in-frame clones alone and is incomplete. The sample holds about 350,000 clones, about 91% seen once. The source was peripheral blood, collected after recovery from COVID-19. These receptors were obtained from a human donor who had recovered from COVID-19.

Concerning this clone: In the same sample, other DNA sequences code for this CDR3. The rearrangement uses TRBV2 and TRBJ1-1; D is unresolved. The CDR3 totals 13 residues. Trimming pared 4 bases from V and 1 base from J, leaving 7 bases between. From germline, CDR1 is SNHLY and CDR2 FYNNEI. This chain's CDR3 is CASSVEANTEAFF. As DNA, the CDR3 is TGTGCCAGCAGTGTAGAGGCGAACACTGAAGCTTTCTTT.

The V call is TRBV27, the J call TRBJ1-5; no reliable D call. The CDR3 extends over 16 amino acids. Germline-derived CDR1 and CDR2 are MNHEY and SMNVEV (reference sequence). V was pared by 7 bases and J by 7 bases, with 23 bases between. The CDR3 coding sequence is TGTGCCAGCATCCCCCGCGCGGGAAATAGGTTACAGCCCCAGCATTTT. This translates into CASIPRAGNRLQPQHF.

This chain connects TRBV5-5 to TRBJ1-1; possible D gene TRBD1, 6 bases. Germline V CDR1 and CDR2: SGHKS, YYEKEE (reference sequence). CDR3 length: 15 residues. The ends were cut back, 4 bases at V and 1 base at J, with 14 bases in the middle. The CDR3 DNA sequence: TGTGCCAGCAGCCTTGCCAGGGGAACGAACACTGAAGCTTTCTTT. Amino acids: CASSLARGTNTEAFF.

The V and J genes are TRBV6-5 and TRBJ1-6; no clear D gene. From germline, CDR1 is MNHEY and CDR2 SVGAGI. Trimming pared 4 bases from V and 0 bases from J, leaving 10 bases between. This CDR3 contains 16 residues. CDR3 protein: CASSWRRSSYNSPLHF. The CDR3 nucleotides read TGTGCCAGCAGTTGGAGACGGAGCTCCTATAATTCACCCCTCCACTTT.

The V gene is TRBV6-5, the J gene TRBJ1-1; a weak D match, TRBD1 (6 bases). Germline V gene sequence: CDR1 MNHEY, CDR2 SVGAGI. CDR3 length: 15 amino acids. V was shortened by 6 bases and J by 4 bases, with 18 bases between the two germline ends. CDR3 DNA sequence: TGTGCCAGCAGCTCACAGGGAAGTTCTGGCACTGAAGCTTTCTTT. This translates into CASSSQGSSGTEAFF.

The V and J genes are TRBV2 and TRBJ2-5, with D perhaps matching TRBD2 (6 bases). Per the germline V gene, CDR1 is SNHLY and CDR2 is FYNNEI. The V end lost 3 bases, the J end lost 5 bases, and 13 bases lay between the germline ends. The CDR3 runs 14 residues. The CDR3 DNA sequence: TGTGCCAGCAGTGAGTGGGGCGGGGAGGAGACCCAGTACTTC. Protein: CASSEWGGEETQYF. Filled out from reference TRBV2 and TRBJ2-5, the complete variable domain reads EPEVTQTPSHQVTQMGQEVILRCVPISNHLYFYWYRQILGQKVEFLVSFYNNEISEKSEIFDDQFSVERPDGSNFTLKIRSTKLEDSAMYFCASSEWGGEETQYFGPGTRLLVL.

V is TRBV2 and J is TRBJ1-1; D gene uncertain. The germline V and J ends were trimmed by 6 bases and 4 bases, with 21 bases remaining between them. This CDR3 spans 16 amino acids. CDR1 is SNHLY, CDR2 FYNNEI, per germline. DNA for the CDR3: TGTGCCAGCAGCTTGTCGCGGGTTACTCTAGTCACTGAAGCTTTCTTT. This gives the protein CASSLSRVTLVTEAFF.

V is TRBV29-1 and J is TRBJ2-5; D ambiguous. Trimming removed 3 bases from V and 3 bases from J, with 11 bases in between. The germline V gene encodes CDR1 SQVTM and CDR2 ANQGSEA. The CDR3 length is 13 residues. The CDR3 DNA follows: TGCAGCGTTGAGACTGGAACCAAAGAGACCCAGTACTTC. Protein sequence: CSVETGTKETQYF. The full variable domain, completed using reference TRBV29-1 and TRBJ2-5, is SAVISQKPSRDICQRGTSLTIQCQVDSQVTMMFWYRQQPGQSLTLIATANQGSEATYESGFVIDKFPISRPNLTFSTLTVSNMSPEDSSIYLCSVETGTKETQYFGPGTRLLVL.

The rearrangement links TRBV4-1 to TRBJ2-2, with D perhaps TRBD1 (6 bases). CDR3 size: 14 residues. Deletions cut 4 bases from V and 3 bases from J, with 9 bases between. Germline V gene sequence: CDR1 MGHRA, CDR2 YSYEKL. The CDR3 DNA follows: TGCGCCAGCAGCCGGGGGCAGGACACCGGGGAGCTGTTTTTT. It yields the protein CASSRGQDTGELFF.

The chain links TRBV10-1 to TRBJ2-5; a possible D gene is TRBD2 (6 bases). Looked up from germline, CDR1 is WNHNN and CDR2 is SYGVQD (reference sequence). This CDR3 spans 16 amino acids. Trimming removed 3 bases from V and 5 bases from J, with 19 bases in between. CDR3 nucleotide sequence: TGCGCCAGCAGTGAACGTCGCGGGGCCCCCCGGGAGACCCAGTACTTC. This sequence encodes CASSERRGAPRETQYF.